The 14 T cell receptor beta chains given below trace back to one sample, sequenced in a study of blood T cell repertoires in COVID-19. Data came from immunoSEQ multiplex PCR; TCRdb stores just in-frame clones and leaves some out. The table includes more than 130,000 clones, approximately 80% detected once. Sequencing input: peripheral blood. All receptors come from a human donor in a cohort sampled during active COVID-19.

The chain couples TRBV3-1 (or the pseudogene TRBV3-2) to TRBJ2-7; D may be TRBD1 (5 bases). The germline V gene encodes CDR1 LGHDT and CDR2 YNNKEL (reference sequence). The CDR3 totals 13 residues. Trimming cost V 6 bases and J 0 bases, with 9 bases left between them. CDR3 sequence: CASRPQDSYEQYF. Written as DNA, the CDR3 is TGTGCCAGCAGGCCACAGGACTCCTACGAGCAGTACTTC.

This clone appeared a few times. The chain joins TRBV27 to TRBJ2-2; 8 bases are a match to TRBD1. V lost 11 bases and J lost 4; bases outside the gene matches: 9. CDR1 is MNHEY, CDR2 SMNVEV, per germline (reference sequence). This CDR3 has 14 residues. The CDR3 DNA is TGTGCCTCCCGGGACAGGTCTACCACCGGGGAGCTGTTTTTT. Residues: CASRDRSTTGELFF.

The V gene is TRBV7-3, the J gene TRBJ2-1, with TRBD2 as a possible D gene (7 bases). The V end was cut by 8 bases, the J end by 7 bases, with 12 bases between. This CDR3 contains 12 residues. The V gene's germline CDR1 is SGHTA and CDR2 FQGTGA. The CDR3 protein is CASGEGVNEQFF. The CDR3, as DNA: TGTGCCAGCGGGGAGGGGGTAAATGAGCAGTTCTTC. Using reference TRBV7-3 and TRBJ2-1 for the parts outside the CDR3, the full variable domain is GAGVSQTPSNKVTEKGKYVELRCDPISGHTALYWYRQSLGQGPEFLIYFQGTGAADDSGLPNDRFFAVRPEGSVSTLKIQRTERGDSAVYLCASGEGVNEQFFGPGTRLTVL.

This clone came up once. The sample holds other DNA sequences that translate to the same CDR3. CDR3: CASSPGTGSSGANVLTF. The DNA of the CDR3 is TGTGCCAGCAGTCCCGGGACAGGGAGCTCTGGGGCCAACGTCCTGACTTTC. This chain uses TRBV11-3 with TRBJ2-6; 9 nucleotides match TRBD1. The ends lost 6 bases at V and 0 bases at J; junction bases unmatched: 6. CDR1 is SGHNT, CDR2 YENEEA, per germline. This CDR3 spans 17 amino acids. Combining the CDR3 with reference TRBV11-3 and TRBJ2-6 gives the whole variable domain EAGVVQSPRYKIIEKKQPVAFWCNPISGHNTLYWYLQNLGQGPELLIRYENEEAVDDSQLPKDRFSAERLKGVDSTLKIQPAELGDSAVYLCASSPGTGSSGANVLTFGAGSRLTVL.

CDR3 nucleotide sequence: TGTGCCATTAGGAGGCAGATCACAGATACGCAGTATTTT. This translates into CAIRRQITDTQYF. The chain is built from TRBV27 and TRBJ2-3; a possible D gene is TRBD2 (5 bases). CDR1 MNHEY and CDR2 SMNVEV come from the germline V gene (reference sequence). This CDR3 is built from 13 residues. V lost 10 bases and J 2 bases, leaving 13 bases between the germline ends.

As for this clone: This may arise from a read error, as a much more abundant clone is one base away. V gene TRBV6-5 combines with J gene TRBJ2-2; 8 bases align to TRBD1. This CDR3 spans 15 amino acids. The trim removed 5 bases at V and 1 base at J, leaving 3 bases unmatched. Germline V CDR1 and CDR2: MNHEY, SVGAGI. The CDR3 sequence is CASSHGQGNTGELFF. CDR3 bases: TGTGCCAGCAGTCATGGACAGGGGAACACCGGGGAGCTGTTTTTT.

The V call is TRBV24-1, the J call TRBJ1-2; a possible D gene is TRBD1 (6 bases). The CDR3 contains 16 residues. CDR1 and CDR2 (germline): KGHDR, SFDVKD. V lost 7 bases and J 2 bases, leaving 19 bases between the germline ends. CDR3 coding DNA: TGTGCCACCAGGACTCAGGGGCACGCTCCAAACTATGGCTACACCTTC. Its translation: CATRTQGHAPNYGYTF.

This clone appeared a few times. The V call is TRBV27, the J call TRBJ2-1; 8 bases are shared with TRBD2. Per germline, CDR1 MNHEY and CDR2 SMNVEV (reference sequence). The CDR3 totals 13 residues. Germline trimming cut 7 bases from V and 6 bases from J; bases unmatched to any gene: 5. In nucleotides, the CDR3 is TGTGCCAGCAAGGGACTAGGAAGCAATGAGCAGTTCTTC. Translating it yields CASKGLGSNEQFF.

This clone was recorded a few times. The chain links TRBV9 to TRBJ1-3; 7 bases map to TRBD1. The CDR3 consists of 16 residues. J gave up 0 bases and V 4 bases, and 7 bases lay outside the gene matches. Germline V gives CDR1 SGDLS, CDR2 YYNGEE. The CDR3 DNA sequence: TGTGCCAGCAGCTTCCAATCAGGGGGCTCTGGAAACACCATATATTTT. Protein sequence: CASSFQSGGSGNTIYF.

This rearrangement joins TRBV4-2 to TRBJ1-1; D not resolved. This CDR3 contains 13 residues. V lost 2 bases and J 1 base, leaving 5 bases between the germline ends. Germline V gene lookup returns CDR1 LGHNA and CDR2 YNFKEQ. CDR3 region: CASSQRGNTEAFF. The DNA for the CDR3 is TGTGCCAGCAGCCAACGGGGGAACACTGAAGCTTTCTTT.

The rearrangement uses TRBV30 and TRBJ2-3; the match to TRBD2 covers 8 bases. Germline V gene lookup returns CDR1 GTSNPN and CDR2 SVGIG (reference sequence). The CDR3 has 15 residues. V gave up 3 bases and J gave up 6 bases; unmatched junction bases: 11. As DNA, the CDR3 is TGTGCCTGGAGAAGGGTAGCGGGGTCCGGGGATACGCAGTATTTT. Translating gives CAWRRVAGSGDTQYF.

The chain has TRBV7-8 and TRBJ2-7; TRBD2 might be the D (5 bases). This CDR3 contains 14 residues. Trimming shortened V by 5 bases and J by 0 bases, and 11 bases separated the two germline ends. From germline, CDR1 is SGHVS and CDR2 FQNEAQ. The CDR3 reads CASSVLDYSYEQYF. CDR3 in DNA: TGTGCCAGCAGCGTACTAGATTACTCCTACGAGCAGTACTTC.

The chain joins TRBV4-2 to TRBJ2-5, with TRBD2 identical over 9 bases. The CDR3 loop spans 17 amino acids. V lost 1 base and J lost 4; bases outside the gene matches: 10. Germline assignment: CDR1 LGHNA and CDR2 YNFKEQ. In nucleotides, the CDR3 is TGTGCCAGCAGCCAAGGAGTTGGCGGGGGGGCCGGAGAGACCCAGTACTTC. As protein: CASSQGVGGGAGETQYF.

The chain combines TRBV3-1 (or the pseudogene TRBV3-2) with TRBJ2-5; TRBD1 matches at 9 bases. This CDR3 region has 17 residues. CDR1 is LGHDT, CDR2 YNNKEL, per germline (reference sequence). The junction had 8 bases not matched to a gene; V was cut back by 3 bases and J by 0 bases. The CDR3 is CASSHYRGRGDQETQYF. For the CDR3, the DNA is TGTGCCAGCAGCCACTACAGGGGGCGCGGGGACCAAGAGACCCAGTACTTC.